Shown below are 8 T cell receptor beta chains from a single sample sequenced in a study of T cells in Graves' hyperthyroidism and ophthalmopathy. What was amplified from RNA transcripts were TCR beta CDR3 regions. First-round RT-PCR with HTBI primers amplified the TCR CDR3 region. TCRdb called the multiplex PCR reads again in MiXCR, with one record for every CDR3 protein. The sample carries around 370,000 distinct CDR3 sequences, around 18% recorded once. The sample taken for sequencing was blood. The receptor source for this set is a man between 18 and 29 years old with Graves' ophthalmopathy.

The sample holds one count of this clonotype. This chain links TRBV6-2 or TRBV6-3 with TRBJ2-6; 9 positions match TRBD1. With V trimmed by 6 bases and J by 2 bases, 5 bases remained unmatched. Per germline, CDR1 MNHEY and CDR2 SVGEGT. There are 16 residues in the CDR3. As DNA, the CDR3 is TGTGCCAGCAGCATACAGGGGGCGGCTGGGGCCAACGTCCTGACTTTC. Translated, it gives CASSIQGAAGANVLTF.

The V gene is TRBV2, the J gene TRBJ1-6; perhaps TRBD1 as D (6 bases). Germline V gene lookup returns CDR1 SNHLY and CDR2 FYNNEI. The CDR3 is 15 amino acids. V was trimmed by 6 bases and J by 1 base, leaving 10 bases between them. CDR3 residues: CASRLQGSYNSPLHF. CDR3 sequence (DNA): TGTGCCAGCAGACTACAGGGATCCTATAATTCACCCCTCCACTTT.

This clonotype occurred many times. The chain uses TRBV3-1 and TRBJ2-3; TRBD1 aligns across 11 bases. V lost 4 bases, J lost 3 bases, and 6 bases stayed unmatched. Germline-derived CDR1 and CDR2 are LGHDT and YNNKEL (reference sequence). The CDR3 covers 16 residues. Here the CDR3 reads CASSPWTGGGTDTQYF. CDR3 DNA: TGTGCCAGCAGCCCCTGGACAGGGGGCGGGACAGATACGCAGTATTTT.

This clonotype was picked up one time. This may arise from a read error, as a much more abundant clone is one base away. The gene calls are TRBV7-9 and TRBJ2-5; D uncertain. V shed 7 bases and J shed 4 bases, with 10 bases lying between them. Germline CDR1 reads SEHNR; CDR2 reads FQNEAQ (reference sequence). CDR3 length: 12 residues. The CDR3 DNA reads TGTGCCAGCACTCTGGACGGAGAGACCCAGTACTTC. Encoded protein: CASTLDGETQYF.

This clonotype showed up many times. This chain links TRBV20-1 with TRBJ2-7, with no clear D. This CDR3 contains 13 residues. Germline V gene lookup returns CDR1 DFQATT and CDR2 SNEGSKA (reference sequence). Trimming removed 3 bases from V and 4 bases from J, with 13 bases in between. DNA of the CDR3: TGCAGTGCTAGGCCTGGCAGTCTTTACGAGCAGTACTTC. This translates into CSARPGSLYEQYF.

The CDR3 nucleotides are TGTGCCAGCAGTCCGTCGGGCCCAAGCTCCTACAATGAGCAGTTCTTC. Amino acid sequence: CASSPSGPSSYNEQFF. This rearrangement joins TRBV6-2 or TRBV6-3 to TRBJ2-1; D is unclear. This CDR3 is 16 amino acids long. The germline V and J ends were trimmed by 5 bases and 0 bases, with 14 bases remaining between them. Germline V gene lookup returns CDR1 MNHEY and CDR2 SVGEGT.

This clonotype showed up many times. The J gene is TRBJ1-5, the V gene TRBV24-1; no clear D. The germline CDR1 and CDR2 sequences are KGHDR and SFDVKD. The CDR3 has 13 residues. V was clipped by 5 bases and J by 4 bases, with 8 bases between them. The CDR3: CATSGGMNQPQHF. Here the CDR3 DNA reads TGTGCCACCAGTGGAGGGATGAATCAGCCCCAGCATTTT.

In its sample, this clonotype was seen a few times. The rearrangement joins TRBV12-3 or TRBV12-4 to TRBJ1-6, with D uncertain. V was trimmed by 1 base and J by 9 bases, leaving 13 bases between them. The CDR3 length is 15 residues. The CDR3 spells CASSLDKALFSPLHF. CDR3 nucleotide sequence: TGTGCCAGCAGTTTAGATAAGGCGCTCTTTTCACCCCTCCACTTT.